This is a list of T cell receptor beta chains from one sample in a study of T cell changes during pregnancy in multiple sclerosis. Clones were sequenced by immunoSEQ multiplex PCR, and TCRdb holds only the in-frame ones, with some missing. Among more than 25,000 clones listed, 70% to 90% were seen once. The source was CD8+ T cells from peripheral blood mononuclear cells, collected in the third trimester of pregnancy. Receptor source: a female donor with multiple sclerosis, enrolled in a pregnancy study. Both conserved end residues are part of each CDR3. D genes are given only for firm matches. Not every row has a clone size; where given, it reads once, few, many or a size class.

>TRBJ1-1|.|TRBV27|TRBD1
CASSQLLTGQRPTEAFF
TGTGCCAGCAGTCAACTTTTGACAGGGCAGCGGCCCACTGAAGCTTTCTTT
>TRBJ1-2|.|TRBV2|TRBD1
CASMDRVFTAF
TGTGCCAGCATGGACAGGGTCTTTACGGCCTTC
>TRBJ2-1|.|TRBV14|.
CASSQEGWRLGNEQFF
TGTGCCAGCAGCCAAGAAGGCTGGAGACTAGGCAATGAGCAGTTCTTC
>TRBJ1-1|.|TRBV10-3|TRBD1
CAINFGQGAEAFF
TGTGCCATCAATTTCGGACAGGGGGCCGAAGCTTTCTTT
>TRBJ2-5|.|TRBV20-1|.
CSAYRGETQYF
TGCAGTGCCTACCGAGGGGAGACCCAGTACTTC
>TRBJ2-7|.|TRBV7-9|.
CASSSVRTAAYEQYF
TGTGCCAGCAGCTCGGTACGGACAGCCGCCTACGAGCAGTACTTC
>TRBJ2-7|.|TRBV28|.
CASLGQPTYEQYF
TGTGCCAGCCTTGGACAGCCAACCTACGAGCAGTACTTC
>TRBJ2-1|.|TRBV6-5|.
CASSLSLDEQFF
TGTGCCAGCAGTCTTAGCCTGGATGAGCAGTTCTTC
>TRBJ2-7|.|TRBV7-2|.
CASSQRQAEYEQYF
TGTGCCAGCAGCCAAAGACAGGCCGAATACGAGCAGTACTTC
>TRBJ2-1|.|TRBV30|TRBD2
CAWAAPSGRAYNEQFF
TGTGCCTGGGCCGCCCCTAGCGGGAGGGCCTACAATGAGCAGTTCTTC
>TRBJ2-5|.|TRBV7-2|TRBD1
CASSPMDRAGETQYF
TGTGCCAGCAGCCCCATGGACAGGGCAGGAGAGACCCAGTACTTC
>TRBJ2-4|.|TRBV13|.
CASSNIAKNIQYF
TGTGCCAGCAGCAACATAGCCAAAAACATTCAGTACTTC
>TRBJ2-7|.|TRBV11-2|.
CASSLAAPSSYEQYF
TGTGCCAGCAGCCTGGCCGCCCCAAGTTCCTACGAGCAGTACTTC
>TRBJ2-7|few|TRBV4-2|.
CASSAGRGSSYEQYF
TGTGCCAGCAGCGCGGGCCGGGGAAGCTCCTACGAGCAGTACTTC
>TRBJ1-1|.|TRBV9|TRBD1
CASSPGTGPEAFF
TGTGCCAGCAGCCCAGGGACAGGGCCTGAAGCTTTCTTT